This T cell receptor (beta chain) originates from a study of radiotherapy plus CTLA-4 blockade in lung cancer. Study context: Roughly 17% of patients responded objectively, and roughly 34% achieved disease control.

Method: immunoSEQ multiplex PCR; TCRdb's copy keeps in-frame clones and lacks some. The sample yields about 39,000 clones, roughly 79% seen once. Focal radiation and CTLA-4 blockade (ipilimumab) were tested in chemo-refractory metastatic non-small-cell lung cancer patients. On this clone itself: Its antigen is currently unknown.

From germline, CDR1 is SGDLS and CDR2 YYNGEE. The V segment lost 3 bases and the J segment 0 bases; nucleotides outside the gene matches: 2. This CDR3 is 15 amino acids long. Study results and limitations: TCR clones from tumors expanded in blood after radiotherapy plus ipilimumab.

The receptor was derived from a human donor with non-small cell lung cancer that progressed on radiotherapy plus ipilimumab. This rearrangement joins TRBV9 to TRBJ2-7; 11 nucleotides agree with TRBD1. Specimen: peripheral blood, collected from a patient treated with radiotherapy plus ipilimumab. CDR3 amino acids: CASSEGQGASYEQYF. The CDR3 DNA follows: TGTGCCAGCAGCGAAGGACAGGGGGCCTCCTACGAGCAGTACTTC.